These 14 T cell receptor beta chains originate from one sample sequenced in a study of identical twins (TCRdb year 2016). The library was produced with 5' RACE. TCRdb shows the sequencer as Illumina HiSeq 2000. TCRdb itself trimmed the public reads at Q25 with fastp, ran MiXCR and retained productive beta chains. Each CDR3 protein appears once, grouped with its most common genes and DNA. The sample includes 450,000 or so distinct CDR3 sequences, with 20% to 25% observed a single time. About 3% of the sample goes to the ten largest clones. These data also formed part of another study, on T cells expressing NK-cell markers.

Sequencing was performed on CD4+ T cells sorted from blood. All receptors derive from a woman aged 18-29 years in good health.

J is TRBJ1-1 and V is TRBV2; no definite D call. Germline V gene sequence: CDR1 SNHLY, CDR2 FYNNEI. The CDR3 has 13 amino acids. Trimming took off 7 bases at V and 1 base at J, with 10 bases between the two ends. CDR3 sequence: CASTPTENTEAFF. CDR3 coding DNA: TGTGCCAGCACCCCCACGGAGAACACTGAAGCTTTCTTT.

The chain joins TRBV6-5 to TRBJ2-1; D is perhaps TRBD2 (5 bases). CDR1 MNHEY and CDR2 SVGAGI come from the germline V gene. This CDR3 has 16 amino acids. Trimming took 0 bases from V and 8 from J, leaving 17 bases between them. CDR3 sequence (DNA): TGTGCCAGCAGTTACTCAGCGGCTAGAAGACGTCATGAGCAGTTCTTC. Translating it yields CASSYSAARRRHEQFF.

The chain combines TRBV2 with TRBJ1-2; 8 bases agree with TRBD1. J lost 0 bases, V lost 3 bases, and 3 bases had no gene match. CDR3 length: 15 amino acids. Germline CDR1 is SNHLY and CDR2 is FYNNEI. The CDR3 protein is CASSDWGQANYGYTF. The CDR3 DNA sequence: TGTGCCAGCAGTGACTGGGGACAGGCTAACTATGGCTACACCTTC.

This clonotype was counted between two and nine times. The V call is TRBV10-3, the J call TRBJ2-6; D is possibly TRBD1 (6 bases). Trimming cost V 6 bases and J 0 bases, with 12 bases left between them. This CDR3 has 16 residues. Germline CDR1 reads ENHRY; CDR2 reads SYGVKD. The DNA for the CDR3 is TGTGCCATCAGGCGGACAGACTTCTCTGGGGCCAACGTCCTGACTTTC. Residues: CAIRRTDFSGANVLTF.

The V call is TRBV7-3, the J call TRBJ2-1; the D call may be TRBD1 or TRBD2 (7 bases each). Germline V CDR1 and CDR2: SGHTA, FQGTGA. V lost 4 bases, J lost 5 bases, and 12 bases lay in between. The CDR3 spans 14 residues. The CDR3 is CASSSPGGDNEQFF. The CDR3 DNA reads as TGTGCCAGCAGCTCCCCAGGGGGGGACAATGAGCAGTTCTTC. Drawing the rest from reference TRBV7-3 and TRBJ2-1, the complete variable domain is GAGVSQTPSNKVTEKGKYVELRCDPISGHTALYWYRQSLGQGPEFLIYFQGTGAADDSGLPNDRFFAVRPEGSVSTLKIQRTERGDSAVYLCASSSPGGDNEQFFGPGTRLTVL.

This clonotype was detected a few times. The rearrangement links TRBV5-1 to TRBJ2-5; no firm D call. Germline V lookup: CDR1 SGHRS, CDR2 YFSETQ. The CDR3 is 15 residues long. The ends were cut back, 1 base at V and 3 bases at J, with 13 bases in the middle. The CDR3 loop is CASSLWWRSKETQYF. DNA for the CDR3: TGCGCCAGCAGCTTGTGGTGGCGGTCGAAAGAGACCCAGTACTTC.

Only a few counts were recorded for this clonotype. The germline gene is not matched at one end of the junction; a read error may be the cause. The V and J genes are TRBV7-7 and TRBJ2-5; D possibly corresponds to TRBD1 (6 bases). The CDR3 extends over 14 amino acids. CDR1 and CDR2 (germline): SSHAT, FNYEAQ (reference sequence). The CDR3 DNA follows: TGTGCTAGCAGCTCGGGACACGGAGGAGAGACCCAGTACTTC. Amino acid sequence: CASSSGHGGETQYF.

This clonotype was observed a handful of times. The chain recombines TRBV7-6 with TRBJ2-1, with D perhaps matching TRBD2 (5 bases). V dropped 5 bases and J dropped 1 base, with 12 bases sitting between them. The CDR3 runs to 15 residues. Germline CDR1 SGHVS, CDR2 FNYEAQ. CDR3 loop: CASSPFRGSYNEQFF. CDR3 DNA sequence: TGTGCCAGCAGCCCCTTCCGAGGGTCCTACAATGAGCAGTTCTTC.

The sample holds a few counts of this clonotype. The rearrangement joins TRBV7-6 to TRBJ1-1; D not certain. The CDR3 consists of 13 residues. Germline lookup yields CDR1 SGHVS and CDR2 FNYEAQ. The V end lost 4 bases, the J end lost 3 bases, and 9 bases lay between the germline ends. The CDR3 coding sequence is TGTGCCAGCAGCTCGTTCGGGGACACTGAAGCTTTCTTT. Residues: CASSSFGDTEAFF.

V and J are TRBV20-1 and TRBJ1-5, with 9 bases fitting TRBD1. V trimming: 6 bases; J trimming: 5 bases; junction bases outside the gene matches: 5. Germline CDR1 DFQATT, CDR2 SNEGSKA (reference sequence). The CDR3 is 13 amino acids. CDR3 loop: CSAGTGKDQPQHF. The CDR3 coding sequence is TGCAGTGCAGGGACAGGGAAGGATCAGCCCCAGCATTTT.

The chain recombines TRBV20-1 with TRBJ2-1; D is undetermined. Trimming stripped 3 bases from V and 7 bases from J, with 13 bases between. This CDR3 is 13 amino acids long. Germline V lookup: CDR1 DFQATT, CDR2 SNEGSKA (reference sequence). The CDR3 DNA reads as TGCAGTGCTAGTCACCGGCCGAGAAATGAGCAGTTCTTC. Translation: CSASHRPRNEQFF.

A few counts support this clonotype. The gene calls are TRBV20-1 and TRBJ1-5; 7 positions match TRBD1. There are 14 residues in the CDR3. Germline assignment: CDR1 DFQATT and CDR2 SNEGSKA (reference sequence). After removal of 6 bases from V and 2 bases from J, the junction contained 7 bases not matched to a gene. The CDR3 nucleotides read TGCAGTGCGAGGTACGACAGGGGCAATCAGCCCCAGCATTTT. Translated, it gives CSARYDRGNQPQHF.

This chain uses TRBV12-5 with TRBJ1-5, with TRBD1 as a possible D gene (5 bases). The length of the CDR3 is 15 residues. The V end was cut by 7 bases, the J end by 0 bases, with 13 bases between. Germline CDR1 reads LGHNT; CDR2 reads FRNRAP. The CDR3 nucleotides read TGTGCTAGTGCGCCTGGACAATATAGCAATCAGCCCCAGCATTTT. Translation gives CASAPGQYSNQPQHF.

V usage is TRBV4-3 and J usage is TRBJ2-3; D is perhaps TRBD2 (6 bases). Germline CDR1 reads LGHNA; CDR2 reads YSLEER. The CDR3 runs to 17 residues. V lost 0 bases and J 1 base, leaving 14 bases between the germline ends. The CDR3 reads CASSQETRGWGTDTQYF. The CDR3 region has the DNA TGCGCCAGCAGCCAAGAAACGCGGGGATGGGGCACAGATACGCAGTATTTT.